Each of the 23 T cell receptor beta chains below was sequenced from the same sample in a study of blood T cell repertoires in COVID-19. Measured with immunoSEQ multiplex PCR; TCRdb has only the in-frame clones, and not every one. The table shows approximately 200,000 clones, with 65% to 85% occurring only once. The specimen was PBMCs or T cells enriched from blood (not recorded which). The receptors derive from a woman in her thirties who had recovered from COVID-19.

V usage is TRBV5-6 and J usage is TRBJ2-1; 7 bases fit TRBD1. Per the germline V gene, CDR1 is SGHDT and CDR2 is YYEEEE. The CDR3 spans 13 residues. J gave up 7 bases and V 3 bases, and 4 bases lay outside the gene matches. The CDR3 loop reads CASSWDRMNEQFF. In DNA form, the CDR3 reads TGTGCCAGCAGCTGGGACAGAATGAATGAGCAGTTCTTC.

This chain links TRBV9 with TRBJ2-3; 10 bases line up with TRBD2. Unmatched junction bases numbered 3, after V lost 1 base and J lost 1 base. Germline CDR1 reads SGDLS; CDR2 reads YYNGEE. The CDR3 extends over 16 amino acids. CDR3 DNA sequence: TGTGCCAGCAGCGTACTAGCGGGGGAGGGCACAGATACGCAGTATTTT. Translation gives CASSVLAGEGTDTQYF.

The rearrangement links TRBV7-9 to TRBJ1-3; D uncertain. Per the germline V gene, CDR1 is SEHNR and CDR2 is FQNEAQ (reference sequence). The CDR3 spans 12 residues. Trimming pared 5 bases from V and 4 bases from J, leaving 6 bases between. The CDR3, as DNA: TGTGCCAGCAGCCCCTTGGGAAACACCATATATTTT. Translated, it gives CASSPLGNTIYF.

The chain carries TRBV14 and TRBJ2-6; 11 positions agree with TRBD1. V shed 4 bases and J 3 bases; nucleotides not matched to a gene: 5. The CDR3 is 17 residues long. Germline V CDR1 and CDR2: SGHDN, FVKESK. As DNA, the CDR3 is TGTGCCAGCAGCCTGCGGACAGGGGGCATTGGGGCCAACGTCCTGACTTTC. Protein: CASSLRTGGIGANVLTF.

The chain combines TRBV18 with TRBJ2-1; 14 nucleotides agree with TRBD2. CDR3 length: 19 residues. The germline gives CDR1 KGHSH, CDR2 LQKENI. Unmatched junction bases numbered 13, after V lost 3 bases and J lost 6 bases. This chain's CDR3 is CASSPRGGLAGGISNEQFF. The CDR3 DNA reads TGTGCCAGCTCACCTCGAGGAGGACTAGCGGGGGGTATTTCCAATGAGCAGTTCTTC.

The J gene is TRBJ1-2, the V gene TRBV19; possibly TRBD1 for D (5 bases). CDR1 and CDR2 (germline): LNHDA, SQIVND (reference sequence). The CDR3 extends over 16 amino acids. The V end was cut by 4 bases, the J end by 1 base, with 16 bases between. CDR3 sequence: CASSRASGRFNYGYTF. Here the CDR3 DNA reads TGTGCCAGTAGTAGAGCTTCAGGGCGTTTTAACTATGGCTACACCTTC.

The V call is TRBV5-4, the J call TRBJ2-3; no clear D. V was clipped by 4 bases and J by 5 bases, with 14 bases between them. Germline V CDR1 and CDR2: SGHNT, YYREEE (reference sequence). The CDR3 runs to 14 residues. As DNA, the CDR3 is TGTGCCAGCAGCCTCCCCCCTACAGTAGATACGCAGTATTTT. It encodes CASSLPPTVDTQYF. Filled out from reference TRBV5-4 and TRBJ2-3, the complete variable domain reads ETGVTQSPTHLIKTRGQQVTLRCSSQSGHNTVSWYQQALGQGPQFIFQYYREEENGRGNFPPRFSGLQFPNYSSELNVNALELDDSALYLCASSLPPTVDTQYFGPGTRLTVL.

The V call is TRBV10-2, the J call TRBJ2-1; no firm D call. The ends were cut back, 6 bases at V and 9 bases at J, with 6 bases in the middle. The CDR3 is 10 amino acids. Germline-derived CDR1 and CDR2 are WSHSY and SAAADI. CDR3 loop: CASRGSEQFF. The CDR3 DNA sequence: TGCGCCAGCAGGGGCAGTGAGCAGTTCTTC.

The gene calls are TRBV28 and TRBJ1-1, with D possibly being TRBD1 (5 bases). The CDR3 is made up of 15 amino acids. Germline CDR1 MDHEN, CDR2 SYDVKM. V gave up 6 bases and J gave up 3 bases, with 17 bases separating them. CDR3 loop: CASSIRGGIHTEAFF. CDR3 nucleotides: TGTGCCAGCAGCATTCGGGGGGGTATACACACTGAAGCTTTCTTT.

This clone appeared once. V gene TRBV11-2 combines with J gene TRBJ1-6, with 7 bases lining up with TRBD1. CDR1 is SGHAT and CDR2 is FQNNGV in the germline V gene. This CDR3 has 14 amino acids. J lost 8 bases, V lost 1 base, and 2 bases had no gene match. The CDR3 DNA reads as TGTGCCAGCAGCTTAGGGACAGGACATTCACCCCTCCACTTT. Translated, it gives CASSLGTGHSPLHF.

The DNA for the CDR3 is TGTGCTAGTGGTCCAAACCTCTATTCGGGAGTCTCACCAGATACGCAGTATTTT. Its translation: CASGPNLYSGVSPDTQYF. This sequence joins TRBV12-5 and TRBJ2-3, with a tentative D call TRBD2 (6 bases). CDR3 length equals 18 residues. Germline V gene sequence: CDR1 LGHNT, CDR2 FRNRAP. V lost 5 bases and J 4 bases, leaving 25 bases between the germline ends.

The chain carries TRBV7-9 and TRBJ2-7; D is ambiguous. CDR1 is SEHNR, CDR2 FQNEAQ, per germline (reference sequence). The ends were cut back, 3 bases at V and 3 bases at J, with 9 bases in the middle. This CDR3 comprises 13 residues. In DNA, the CDR3 is TGTGCCAGCAGCTTGACTGAAGACTACGAGCAGTACTTC. Translating gives CASSLTEDYEQYF.

V usage is TRBV15 and J usage is TRBJ1-5; D unclear. The V end was cut by 4 bases, the J end by 1 base, with 14 bases between. The CDR3 length is 16 residues. CDR1 is LNHNV and CDR2 is YYDKDF in the germline V gene (reference sequence). The CDR3 bases are TGTGCCACCAGCACTCGGGGATCTGGGAGCAATCAGCCCCAGCATTTT. Translating it yields CATSTRGSGSNQPQHF.

V gene TRBV7-9 combines with J gene TRBJ1-2; D gene uncertain. The V and J ends lost 9 bases and 8 bases respectively, with 10 bases between them. Per the germline V gene, CDR1 is SEHNR and CDR2 is FQNEAQ (reference sequence). There are 10 residues in the CDR3. DNA for the CDR3: TGTGCCAGTTTTCATGAGGGCTACACCTTC. Protein sequence: CASFHEGYTF.

In its sample, this clone was seen a few times. V gene TRBV5-4 combines with J gene TRBJ2-2, with 9 nucleotides matching TRBD1. This CDR3 is 14 amino acids long. J gave up 7 bases and V 2 bases, and 3 bases lay outside the gene matches. The germline V gene has CDR1 SGHNT and CDR2 YYREEE (reference sequence). The CDR3 nucleotides read TGTGCCAGCAGCTTACAGGGGGCCGTCGGGGAGCTGTTTTTT. Protein sequence: CASSLQGAVGELFF.

This chain links TRBV27 with TRBJ1-6; the D is unclear. The CDR3 loop spans 13 amino acids. Trimming removed 7 bases from V and 9 bases from J, with 13 bases in between. Germline values: CDR1 MNHEY, CDR2 SMNVEV (reference sequence). The CDR3 sequence: CASTGGGVSPLHF. The CDR3, as DNA: TGTGCCAGCACGGGAGGAGGAGTTTCACCCCTCCACTTT.

The chain couples TRBV10-3 to TRBJ1-1; TRBD1 aligns across 8 bases. With V trimmed by 6 bases and J by 1 base, 4 bases remained unmatched. Germline V gene data show CDR1 as ENHRY and CDR2 as SYGVKD. The CDR3 runs 14 residues. In nucleotides, the CDR3 is TGTGCCATCAGGATACAGGGGGGGAACACTGAAGCTTTCTTT. Translation: CAIRIQGGNTEAFF.

This clone was counted once. The chain employs TRBV6-5 and TRBJ1-6, with 7 bases identical to TRBD1. Unmatched junction bases numbered 4, after V lost 4 bases and J lost 7 bases. CDR1 and CDR2 (germline): MNHEY, SVGAGI. The CDR3 extends over 14 amino acids. The CDR3 here is CASSSNRGNSPLHF. The CDR3 nucleotides read TGTGCCAGCAGTTCAAACAGGGGAAATTCACCCCTCCACTTT.

The V gene is TRBV7-9, the J gene TRBJ1-5; 9 nucleotides line up with TRBD1. The CDR3 has 15 residues. V lost 5 bases to trimming and J lost 6 bases; unmatched junction nucleotides: 8. Germline V gene lookup returns CDR1 SEHNR and CDR2 FQNEAQ (reference sequence). The DNA of the CDR3 is TGTGCCAGCAGCCCCCCGGGACAGGGAAGTCAGCCCCAGCATTTT. Its protein is CASSPPGQGSQPQHF.

V usage is TRBV28 and J usage is TRBJ2-7; TRBD2 aligns across 7 bases. The CDR3 consists of 15 residues. V shed 9 bases, J shed 0 bases, and the junction held 11 bases outside the gene matches. Looked up from germline, CDR1 is MDHEN and CDR2 is SYDVKM. This CDR3 is CARYSGRPVSYEQYV. DNA of the CDR3: TGTGCCAGATACTCCGGGAGGCCCGTCTCCTACGAGCAGTACGTC.

CDR3 bases: TGTGCCAGCAGCTTGACAGGGTTTGGCAATCAGCCCCAGCATTTT. Its protein product is CASSLTGFGNQPQHF. This sequence joins TRBV5-6 and TRBJ1-5, with D possibly being TRBD1 (6 bases). The CDR3 spans 15 residues. The V end lost 1 base, the J end lost 2 bases, and 10 bases lay between the germline ends. Germline V gene data show CDR1 as SGHDT and CDR2 as YYEEEE.

The chain's CDR3 is CAWSVGWQGASYEQYF. The DNA for the CDR3 is TGTGCCTGGAGTGTAGGTTGGCAGGGGGCCTCCTACGAGCAGTACTTC. The chain couples TRBV30 to TRBJ2-7; 8 bases map to TRBD1. The CDR3 spans 16 residues. The ends lost 0 bases at V and 0 bases at J; junction bases unmatched: 7. In germline, CDR1 is GTSNPN, CDR2 SVGIG (reference sequence).

The chain employs TRBV19 and TRBJ1-1, with D perhaps TRBD1 (6 bases). Germline assignment: CDR1 LNHDA and CDR2 SQIVND (reference sequence). V dropped 6 bases and J dropped 5 bases, with 10 bases sitting between them. This CDR3 has 12 residues. This chain's CDR3 is CASRKQGTEAFF. The CDR3, as DNA: TGTGCCAGTAGGAAACAGGGAACTGAAGCTTTCTTT.